The 5 T cell receptor beta chains below all came from one sample that was sequenced in a study of type 1 regulatory T cells. TCRdb redid the calling of the reads with MiXCR, one entry per CDR3 protein. The sample contains 55,000 to 65,000 distinct CDR3 sequences, 62% of which appear only once. These receptors have no identified antigens. Sequencing was carried out using cultured non-Tr1 T cells, either the whole culture or a sorted T cell fraction (not recorded which). The receptor source for this set is a human donor in good health.

The V gene is TRBV28, the J gene TRBJ2-7, with 9 bases identical to TRBD1. In germline, CDR1 is MDHEN, CDR2 SYDVKM. This CDR3 spans 14 amino acids. After removal of 6 bases from V and 4 bases from J, the junction contained 7 bases not matched to a gene. The chain's CDR3 is CASSPGQGLYEQYF. The CDR3 coding sequence is TGTGCCAGCAGCCCGGGACAGGGATTGTACGAGCAGTACTTC.

The V call is TRBV4-3, the J call TRBJ2-3; tentative D call: TRBD2 (5 bases). Germline lookup yields CDR1 LGHNA and CDR2 YSLEER. Trimming removed 3 bases at V and 3 bases at J, with 13 bases between. The CDR3 length is 15 residues. CDR3 protein: CASSHGRTGTDTQYF. The CDR3 nucleotides are TGCGCCAGCAGCCATGGGAGAACCGGGACAGATACGCAGTATTTT.

The chain recombines TRBV20-1 with TRBJ2-1; the D call may be TRBD1 or TRBD2 (5 bases each). Trimming cost V 0 bases and J 0 bases, with 12 bases left between them. The CDR3 totals 16 residues. The germline V gene has CDR1 DFQATT and CDR2 SNEGSKA (reference sequence). The CDR3 DNA reads as TGCAGTGCTAGAGAGGTGGGACGCGGCTCCTACAATGAGCAGTTCTTC. Translation: CSAREVGRGSYNEQFF.

This chain uses TRBV12-3 or TRBV12-4 with TRBJ1-5; D not resolved. The CDR3 runs to 13 residues. V was pared by 6 bases and J by 0 bases, with 6 bases between. The CDR3 coding sequence is TGTGCCAGCAGACCGAGTAGCAATCAGCCCCAGCATTTT. Residues: CASRPSSNQPQHF.

This clonotype was counted a few times. CDR3 in DNA: TGTGCCAGCAGCCGAGGAGCAAACACTGAAGCTTTCTTT. Its translation is CASSRGANTEAFF. V and J are TRBV5-6 and TRBJ1-1; D unresolved. The ends were cut back, 4 bases at V and 2 bases at J, with 9 bases in the middle. The CDR3 runs 13 residues. Germline V gene sequence: CDR1 SGHDT, CDR2 YYEEEE.